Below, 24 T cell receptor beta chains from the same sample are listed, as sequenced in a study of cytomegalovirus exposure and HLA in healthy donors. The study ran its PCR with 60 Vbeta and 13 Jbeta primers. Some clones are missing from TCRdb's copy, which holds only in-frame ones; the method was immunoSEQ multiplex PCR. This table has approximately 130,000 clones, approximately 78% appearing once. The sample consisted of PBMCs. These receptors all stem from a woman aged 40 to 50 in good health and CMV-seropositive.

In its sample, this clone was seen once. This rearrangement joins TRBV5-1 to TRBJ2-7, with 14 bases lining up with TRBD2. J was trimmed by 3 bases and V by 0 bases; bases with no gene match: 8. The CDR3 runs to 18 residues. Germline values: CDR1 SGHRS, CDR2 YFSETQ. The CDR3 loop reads CASSLDRSGLAGVYEQYF. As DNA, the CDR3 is TGCGCCAGCAGCTTGGATCGATCGGGACTAGCGGGAGTCTACGAGCAGTACTTC.

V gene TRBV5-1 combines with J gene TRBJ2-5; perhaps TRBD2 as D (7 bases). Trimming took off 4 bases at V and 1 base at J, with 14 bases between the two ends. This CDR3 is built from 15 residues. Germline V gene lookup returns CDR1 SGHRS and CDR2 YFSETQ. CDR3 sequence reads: CASSPWGGLQETQYF. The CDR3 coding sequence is TGCGCCAGCAGCCCGTGGGGGGGGCTCCAAGAGACCCAGTACTTC. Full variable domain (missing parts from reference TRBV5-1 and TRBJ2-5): KAGVTQTPRYLIKTRGQQVTLSCSPISGHRSVSWYQQTPGQGLQFLFEYFSETQRNKGNFPGRFSGRQFSNSRSEMNVSTLELGDSALYLCASSPWGGLQETQYFGPGTRLLVL.

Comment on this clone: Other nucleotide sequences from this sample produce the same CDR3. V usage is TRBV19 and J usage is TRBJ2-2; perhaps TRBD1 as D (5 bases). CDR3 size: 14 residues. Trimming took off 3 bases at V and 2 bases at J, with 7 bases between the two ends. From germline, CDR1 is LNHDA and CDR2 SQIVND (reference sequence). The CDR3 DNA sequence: TGTGCCAGTAGTATCCAGGGAAACACCGGGGAGCTGTTTTTT. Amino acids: CASSIQGNTGELFF.

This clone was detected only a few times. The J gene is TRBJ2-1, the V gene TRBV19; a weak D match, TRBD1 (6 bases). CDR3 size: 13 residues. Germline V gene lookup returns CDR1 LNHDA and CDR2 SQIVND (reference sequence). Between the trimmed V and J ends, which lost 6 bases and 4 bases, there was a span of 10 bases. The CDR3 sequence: CASSLDRYNEQFF. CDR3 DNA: TGTGCCAGTAGCTTGGACAGATACAATGAGCAGTTCTTC.

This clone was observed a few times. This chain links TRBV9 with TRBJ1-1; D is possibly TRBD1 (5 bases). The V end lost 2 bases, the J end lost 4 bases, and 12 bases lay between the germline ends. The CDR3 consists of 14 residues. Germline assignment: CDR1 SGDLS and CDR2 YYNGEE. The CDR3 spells CASSVRESFTEAFF. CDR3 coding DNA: TGTGCCAGCAGCGTCAGGGAAAGTTTCACTGAAGCTTTCTTT. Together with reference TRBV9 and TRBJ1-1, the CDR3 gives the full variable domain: DSGVTQTPKHLITATGQRVTLRCSPRSGDLSVYWYQQSLDQGLQFLIQYYNGEERAKGNILERFSAQQFPDLHSELNLSSLELGDSALYFCASSVRESFTEAFFGQGTRLTVV.

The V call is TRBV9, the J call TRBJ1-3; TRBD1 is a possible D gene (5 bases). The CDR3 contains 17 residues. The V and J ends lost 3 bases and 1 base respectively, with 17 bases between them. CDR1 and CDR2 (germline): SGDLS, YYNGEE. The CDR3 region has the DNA TGTGCCAGCAGCGGTACAGGCCCCTCAATGTCTGGAAACACCATATATTTT. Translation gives CASSGTGPSMSGNTIYF.

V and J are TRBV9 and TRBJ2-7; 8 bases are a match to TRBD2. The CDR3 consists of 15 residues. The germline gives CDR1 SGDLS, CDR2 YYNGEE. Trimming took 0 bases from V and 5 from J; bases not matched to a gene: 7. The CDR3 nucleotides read TGTGCCAGCAGCGTAGGCGGGAGGATCCCCAACGAGCAGTACTTC. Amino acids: CASSVGGRIPNEQYF.

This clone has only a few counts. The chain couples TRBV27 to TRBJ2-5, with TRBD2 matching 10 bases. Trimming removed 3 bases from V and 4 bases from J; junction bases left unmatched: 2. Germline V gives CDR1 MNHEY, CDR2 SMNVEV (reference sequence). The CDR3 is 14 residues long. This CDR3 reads CASSFIAGGETQYF. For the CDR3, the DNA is TGTGCCAGCAGTTTTATAGCGGGGGGAGAGACCCAGTACTTC.

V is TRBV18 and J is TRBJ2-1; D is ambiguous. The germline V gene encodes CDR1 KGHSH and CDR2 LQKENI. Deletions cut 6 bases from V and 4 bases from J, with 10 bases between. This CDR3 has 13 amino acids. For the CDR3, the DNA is TGTGCCAGCTCCCCCAAGACTTACAATGAGCAGTTCTTC. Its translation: CASSPKTYNEQFF.

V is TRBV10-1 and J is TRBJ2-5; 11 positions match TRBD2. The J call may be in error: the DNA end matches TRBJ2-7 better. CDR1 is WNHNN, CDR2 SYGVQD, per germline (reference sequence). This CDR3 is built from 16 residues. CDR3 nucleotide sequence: TGCGCCAGCAGTGAGTCGCAACTAGCGGGAGTCTACGAGCAGTACTTC. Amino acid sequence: CASSESQLAGVYEQYF.

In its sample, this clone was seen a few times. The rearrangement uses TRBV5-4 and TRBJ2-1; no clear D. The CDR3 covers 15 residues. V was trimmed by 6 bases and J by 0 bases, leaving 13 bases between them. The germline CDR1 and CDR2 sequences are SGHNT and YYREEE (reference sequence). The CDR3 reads CASTSGGGSYNEQFF. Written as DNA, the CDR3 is TGTGCCAGCACCTCCGGTGGTGGCTCCTACAATGAGCAGTTCTTC.

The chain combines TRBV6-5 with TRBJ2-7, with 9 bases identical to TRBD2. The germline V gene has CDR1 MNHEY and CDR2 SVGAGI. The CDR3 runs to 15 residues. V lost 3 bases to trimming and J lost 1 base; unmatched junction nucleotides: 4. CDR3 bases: TGTGCCAGCAGTTATAGCGGGAGTCTATCCTACGAGCAGTACTTC. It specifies CASSYSGSLSYEQYF.

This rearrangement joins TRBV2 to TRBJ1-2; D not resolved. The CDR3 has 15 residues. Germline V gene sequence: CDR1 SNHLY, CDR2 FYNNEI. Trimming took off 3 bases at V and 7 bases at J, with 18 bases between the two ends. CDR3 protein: CASSDWEGASAGYTF. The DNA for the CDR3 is TGTGCCAGCAGTGACTGGGAGGGCGCGAGTGCTGGCTACACCTTC.

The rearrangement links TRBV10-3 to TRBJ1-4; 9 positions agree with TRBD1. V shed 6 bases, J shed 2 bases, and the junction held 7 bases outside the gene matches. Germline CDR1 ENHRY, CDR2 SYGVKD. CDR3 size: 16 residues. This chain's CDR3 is CAIRGDRASTNEKLFF. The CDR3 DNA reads TGTGCCATCAGGGGGGACAGGGCGTCTACTAATGAAAAACTGTTTTTT.

The CDR3 nucleotides are TGTGCCAGCAGCTTGCAGATATCGAACACTGAAGCTTTCTTT. Its translation is CASSLQISNTEAFF. This chain uses TRBV5-4 with TRBJ1-1; D unclear. V lost 1 base to trimming and J lost 1 base, with 8 bases between them. The CDR3 runs to 14 residues. Germline V gives CDR1 SGHNT, CDR2 YYREEE (reference sequence).

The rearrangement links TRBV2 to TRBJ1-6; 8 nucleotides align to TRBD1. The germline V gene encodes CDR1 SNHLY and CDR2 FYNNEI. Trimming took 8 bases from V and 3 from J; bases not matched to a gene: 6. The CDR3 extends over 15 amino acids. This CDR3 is CASCRDRSYNSPLHF. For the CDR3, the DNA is TGTGCCAGCTGCCGGGACAGGAGCTATAATTCACCCCTCCACTTT. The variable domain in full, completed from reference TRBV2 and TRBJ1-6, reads EPEVTQTPSHQVTQMGQEVILRCVPISNHLYFYWYRQILGQKVEFLVSFYNNEISEKSEIFDDQFSVERPDGSNFTLKIRSTKLEDSAMYFCASCRDRSYNSPLHFGNGTRLTVT.

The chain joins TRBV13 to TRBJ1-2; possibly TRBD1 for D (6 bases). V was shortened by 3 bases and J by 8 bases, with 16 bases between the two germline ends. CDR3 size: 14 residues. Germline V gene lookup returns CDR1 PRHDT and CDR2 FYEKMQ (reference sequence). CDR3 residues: CASSLNRELGGYTF. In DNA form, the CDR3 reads TGTGCCAGCAGCTTGAACAGGGAATTGGGGGGCTACACCTTC.

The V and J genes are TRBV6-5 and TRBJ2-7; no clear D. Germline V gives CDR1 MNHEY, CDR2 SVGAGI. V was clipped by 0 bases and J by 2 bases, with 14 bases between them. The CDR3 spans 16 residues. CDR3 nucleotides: TGTGCCAGCAGTTACTCGACTCGAGGCCGCACCTACGAGCAGTACTTC. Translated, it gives CASSYSTRGRTYEQYF.

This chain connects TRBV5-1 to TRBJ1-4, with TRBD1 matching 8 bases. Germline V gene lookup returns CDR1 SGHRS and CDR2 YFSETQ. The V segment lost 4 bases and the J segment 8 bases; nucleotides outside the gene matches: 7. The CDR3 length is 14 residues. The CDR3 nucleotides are TGCGCCAGCAGCCCGACAGGGGATCGCGAAAAACTGTTTTTT. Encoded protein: CASSPTGDREKLFF.

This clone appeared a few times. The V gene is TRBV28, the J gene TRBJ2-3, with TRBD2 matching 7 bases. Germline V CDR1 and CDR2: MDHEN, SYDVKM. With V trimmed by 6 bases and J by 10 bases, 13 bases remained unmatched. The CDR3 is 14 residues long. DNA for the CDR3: TGTGCCAGCAGCTCGGACGGCCGAGGGAGGGCGCAGTATTTT. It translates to CASSSDGRGRAQYF.

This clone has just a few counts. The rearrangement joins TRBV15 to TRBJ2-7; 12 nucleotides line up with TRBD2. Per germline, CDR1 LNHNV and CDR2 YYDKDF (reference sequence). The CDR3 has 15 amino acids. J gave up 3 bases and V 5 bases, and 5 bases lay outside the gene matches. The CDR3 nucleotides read TGTGCCACCAGCCAAACTAGCGGGAGGAGCTACGAGCAGTACTTC. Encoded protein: CATSQTSGRSYEQYF.

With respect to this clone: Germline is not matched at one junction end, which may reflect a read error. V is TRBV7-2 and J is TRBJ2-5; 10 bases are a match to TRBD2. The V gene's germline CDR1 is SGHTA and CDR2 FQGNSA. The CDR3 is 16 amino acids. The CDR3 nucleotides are TGTGCCAGCAGCTTATCTACTAGCGGGGACCATGAGACCCAGTACTTC. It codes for CASSLSTSGDHETQYF.

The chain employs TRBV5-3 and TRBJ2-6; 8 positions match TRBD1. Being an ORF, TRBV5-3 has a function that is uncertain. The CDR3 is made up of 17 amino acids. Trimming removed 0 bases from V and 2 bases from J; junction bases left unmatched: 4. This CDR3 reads CARSLVAGGAGANVLTF. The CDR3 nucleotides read TGTGCCAGAAGCTTGGTGGCAGGGGGCGCTGGGGCCAACGTCCTGACTTTC.

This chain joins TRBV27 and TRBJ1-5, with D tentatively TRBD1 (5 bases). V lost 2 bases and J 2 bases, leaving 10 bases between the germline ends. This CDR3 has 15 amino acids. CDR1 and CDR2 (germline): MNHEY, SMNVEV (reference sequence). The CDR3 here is CASSLGGRGNQPQHF. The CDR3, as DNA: TGTGCCAGCAGTTTAGGGGGGAGGGGCAATCAGCCCCAGCATTTT.